One T cell receptor beta chain is described in this entry. The antigen remains unidentified. 5'RACE primed at constant segments yielded TCR alpha and TCR beta cDNA libraries bearing sample barcodes and UMIs. TCRdb reprocessed the 5' RACE reads with MiXCR, giving one entry per CDR3 protein. This sample has some 200,000 distinct CDR3 sequences; 9% to 10% occur once, and the top ten carry roughly 3.5%. The data originate from a study of T-cell memory formation after mild COVID-19. This CDR3 comprises 12 residues. Trimming removed 6 bases at V and 0 bases at J, with 8 bases between. Germline CDR1 DFQATT, CDR2 SNEGSKA (reference sequence). Findings and limits, study-wide: Some SARS-CoV-2-responding clones were already detected in memory before infection. The study found contracting CD4+ clones mainly in CM and EM and contracting CD8+ clones in EMRA.

This clonotype was obtained from a man younger than 35 who had mild COVID-19 (a few samples of this study predate the infection). Cell type and time point are not known. Specimen: PBMCs or a T cell subset sorted from them (not recorded which). The V call is TRBV20-1, the J call TRBJ1-1; D ambiguous. The CDR3 here is CSAPGVNTEAFF. The CDR3 DNA is TGCAGTGCCCCCGGGGTGAACACTGAAGCTTTCTTT.